Included here is one TCR beta chain sequence, with context. Antigen: not known. The entry originates in a study of regulatory T cells in long-lasting Graves disease. Regarding the study as a whole: New patients shared fewer public clonotypes (more than 850) than persistent patients did (around 2,900).

TCR beta libraries were built with iRepertoire HTBI primers and Arm-PCR of CDR3 regions. TCRdb recomputed calls from the multiplex PCR reads with MiXCR, one row per CDR3 protein. This table holds about 430,000 distinct CDR3 sequences, around 20% found once. Germline CDR1 is MDHEN and CDR2 is SYDVKM. The CDR3 is made up of 15 amino acids. Trimming took 2 bases from V and 0 from J, leaving 5 bases between them. Time point: persistent/refractory GD, antithyroid drugs over 5 years with positive TRAb. PBMCs provided the RNA from which the TCR library was made. Graves' disease diagnoses followed American Thyroid Association guidelines.

Sequencing was performed on peripheral blood mononuclear cells (PBMCs), taken when the disease was refractory, from a patient treated with antithyroid drugs. The chain employs TRBV28 and TRBJ2-6; D is unclear. This receptor was identified in a female donor with Graves disease. The CDR3 region has the DNA TGTGCCAGCAGTTTAAGGCTCTCTGGGGCCAACGTCCTGACTTTC. Translated: CASSLRLSGANVLTF.